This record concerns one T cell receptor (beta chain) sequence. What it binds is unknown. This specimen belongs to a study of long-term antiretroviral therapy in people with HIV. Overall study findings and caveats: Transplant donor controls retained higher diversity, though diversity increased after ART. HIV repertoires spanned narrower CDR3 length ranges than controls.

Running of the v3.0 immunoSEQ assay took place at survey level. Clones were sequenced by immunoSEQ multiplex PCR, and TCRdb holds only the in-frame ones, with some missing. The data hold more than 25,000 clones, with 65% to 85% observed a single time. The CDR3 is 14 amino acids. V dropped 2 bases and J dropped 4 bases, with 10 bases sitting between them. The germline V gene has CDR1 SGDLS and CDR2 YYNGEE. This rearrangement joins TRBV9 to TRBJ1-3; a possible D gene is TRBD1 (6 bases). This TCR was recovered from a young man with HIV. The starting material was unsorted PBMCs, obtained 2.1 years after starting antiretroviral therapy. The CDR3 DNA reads TGTGCCAGCAGCGTTTTTCAGGGGGGAAACACCATATATTTT. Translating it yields CASSVFQGGNTIYF.